This T cell receptor (beta chain) was observed in a study of blood T cell repertoires in COVID-19. About the research overall: Acute-phase and convalescent COVID-19 samples originated in the United States, Italy and Spain.

Some clones are missing from TCRdb's copy, which holds only in-frame ones; the method was immunoSEQ multiplex PCR. Here the sample spans about 260,000 clones, around 87% being singletons. This sequence was found in a woman aged 40 to 50 who had recovered from COVID-19. Sequenced input: peripheral blood.

CDR3 residues: CASSQGSQYGYTF. CDR3 nucleotide sequence: TGCGCCAGCAGCCAAGGGAGCCAGTATGGCTACACCTTC. The chain uses TRBV4-1 and TRBJ1-2; unclear D gene. Trimming stripped 1 base from V and 5 bases from J, with 8 bases between. This CDR3 region has 13 residues. Germline CDR1 reads MGHRA; CDR2 reads YSYEKL.